These T cell receptor beta chains were read from a single sample in a study of cytomegalovirus exposure and HLA in healthy donors. Only in-frame clones appear in the TCRdb table, and some are missing; sequencing was by immunoSEQ multiplex PCR. The repertoire consists of under 400,000 clones, with roughly 90% occurring once and the leading ten covering 0.83%. Sequenced: PBMCs. The receptors come from a woman younger than 35 in good health and CMV-seronegative. Both conserved end residues are trimmed from each CDR3. The order of the fields is CDR3 protein, V gene.

CDR3aa: ASSVGGGNEQY
v_gene: TRBV9

CDR3aa: ASSQGHTNTDTQY
v_gene: TRBV4-1

CDR3aa: ASSPGVIRAYGYT
v_gene: TRBV18

CDR3aa: ASRHRRRAGAWEPQH
v_gene: TRBV6-7

CDR3aa: ASSRGTGRNTGELF
v_gene: TRBV5-1

CDR3aa: ASSENILSGSRGDTQY
v_gene: TRBV6-1

CDR3aa: ASRKDRDPDTQY
v_gene: TRBV5-1

CDR3aa: ASSSSGTGYNEQF
v_gene: TRBV27

CDR3aa: ASSLRGTEAF
v_gene: TRBV28

CDR3aa: ASSHRGSGGAYNEQF
v_gene: TRBV4-1

CDR3aa: SARPGYEQY
v_gene: TRBV20-1

CDR3aa: ASSPSSYYGYT
v_gene: TRBV6-5

CDR3aa: ASSLGSGDTDTQY
v_gene: TRBV5-8

CDR3aa: ASSMTGETQY
v_gene: TRBV19

CDR3aa: ASSFSGSPKFYEQY
v_gene: TRBV28

CDR3aa: ASRFSGRENTEAF
v_gene: TRBV5-1

CDR3aa: ASSPLSGGSLGNQPQH
v_gene: TRBV27

CDR3aa: ASRVGTANYGYT
v_gene: TRBV27

CDR3aa: ASSPGLAGGLVGGELF
v_gene: TRBV4-1

CDR3aa: ASSLRGGDGELF
v_gene: TRBV6-5